These T cell receptor beta chains were read from a single sample in a study of blood T cell repertoires in COVID-19. Some clones are missing from TCRdb's copy, which holds only in-frame ones; the method was immunoSEQ multiplex PCR. The table lists about 280,000 clones, 89% of them singletons, with approximately 2.2% in the top ten. The sequencing sample was made of peripheral blood. The receptors originated from a man aged 50 to 59 with acute or convalescent COVID-19. CDR3s include the opening cysteine and the closing phenylalanine or tryptophan. The D gene is left open where the match is weak. Part of the rows lack a size; the others show once, few, many or a class for expanded clones.

NA | NA | TRBJ2-3 | TRBV7-9 | CASSFSRGGRDTQYF | TGTGCCAGCAGCTTCTCGAGGGGGGGCCGAGATACGCAGTATTTT
NA | NA | TRBJ2-7 | TRBV5-6 | CASRGGSYEQYF | TGTGCCAGCCGCGGAGGCTCCTACGAGCAGTACTTC
once | NA | TRBJ1-1 | TRBV6-5 | CASSIRTAPGAFF | TGTGCCAGCAGCATTCGGACAGCGCCCGGGGCTTTCTTT
NA | NA | TRBJ2-7 | TRBV3-1/TRBV3-2 | CASSLLSYEQYF | TGTGCCAGCAGCCTCCTATCCTACGAGCAGTACTTC
NA | TRBD2 | TRBJ2-5 | TRBV12-5 | CASGTPGTRERETQYF | TGTGCTAGTGGTACTCCCGGGACTAGGGAGAGGGAGACCCAGTACTTC
NA | NA | TRBJ1-2 | TRBV10-2 | CASSESRVSEHGYTF | TGCGCCAGCAGTGAGTCGCGGGTTTCAGAACATGGCTACACCTTC
NA | NA | TRBJ2-7 | TRBV7-9 | CASSLQGHEQYF | TGTGCCAGCAGCTTACAGGGTCACGAGCAGTACTTC
once | NA | TRBJ2-2 | TRBV7-3 | CASSLNDPGTSTGELFF | TGTGCCAGCAGCTTAAATGATCCGGGAACCAGCACCGGGGAGCTGTTTTTT
NA | NA | TRBJ1-1 | TRBV4-1 | CASSQGREITEAFF | TGCGCCAGCAGCCAAGGACGGGAGATAACTGAAGCTTTCTTT
NA | NA | TRBJ1-5 | TRBV11-2 | CASSLDRGQPQHF | TGTGCCAGCAGCTTAGATCGGGGACAGCCCCAGCATTTT
once | NA | TRBJ2-5 | TRBV5-1 | CASSLISGQETQYF | TGCGCCAGCAGCTTAATTTCGGGCCAAGAGACCCAGTACTTC
once | TRBD1 | TRBJ1-1 | TRBV5-1 | CASSLRRDRGSLTEAFF | TGCGCCAGCAGCTTGAGGAGGGACAGGGGTTCTCTCACTGAAGCTTTCTTT
NA | TRBD1 | TRBJ2-2 | TRBV7-9 | CASSLAWGTGISNTGELFF | TGTGCCAGCAGCTTAGCTTGGGGGACAGGGATCTCGAACACCGGGGAGCTGTTTTTT
NA | NA | TRBJ1-1 | TRBV11-2 | CASSPYRGRAEAFF | TGTGCCAGCAGCCCTTATAGGGGGAGGGCTGAAGCTTTCTTT
NA | TRBD1 | TRBJ2-7 | TRBV18 | CASSPTRDRGIHEQYF | TGTGCCAGCTCTCCCACCCGGGACAGGGGGATCCACGAGCAGTACTTC
NA | TRBD1 | TRBJ1-1 | TRBV6-5 | CASSYRGQGGTEAFF | TGTGCCAGCAGTTACCGGGGACAGGGGGGCACTGAAGCTTTCTTT
NA | TRBD1 | TRBJ1-5 | TRBV2 | CASSLQGNQPQHF | TGTGCCAGCAGTCTACAGGGGAATCAGCCCCAGCATTTT
few | NA | TRBJ2-3 | TRBV5-6 | CASSPTWGTLKTDTQYF | TGTGCCAGCAGCCCTACCTGGGGGACTTTAAAGACAGATACGCAGTATTTT
once | NA | TRBJ1-6 | TRBV6-5 | CASSYEDRSNSPLHF | TGTGCCAGCAGTTACGAGGACAGAAGTAATTCACCCCTCCACTTT
NA | NA | TRBJ1-1 | TRBV7-8 | CASSPRVSDTEAFF | TGTGCCAGCAGCCCCAGGGTCTCGGACACTGAAGCTTTCTTT
NA | TRBD2 | TRBJ2-5 | TRBV7-9 | CASSLSGGNQETQYF | TGTGCCAGCAGCTTAAGCGGGGGCAACCAAGAGACCCAGTACTTC
NA | TRBD1 | TRBJ1-6 | TRBV7-9 | CASSSQGTPLHF | TGTGCCAGCAGTTCACAGGGGACACCCCTCCACTTT
NA | NA | TRBJ2-3 | TRBV3-1/TRBV3-2 | CASSQDVTGTSRTDTQYF | TGTGCCAGCAGCCAAGATGTAACAGGGACAAGCCGCACAGATACGCAGTATTTT
NA | NA | TRBJ2-1 | TRBV27 | CASSSDINSLNEQFF | TGTGCCAGCAGTTCGGACATAAACTCTCTCAATGAGCAGTTCTTC
NA | TRBD1 | TRBJ1-1 | TRBV19 | CASSSLPGTAHTEAFF | TGTGCCAGTAGTTCCCTCCCGGGGACAGCACACACTGAAGCTTTCTTT
once | NA | TRBJ2-5 | TRBV7-7 | CASSLGQGRGETQYF | TGTGCTAGCAGCTTGGGGCAGGGGAGGGGAGAGACCCAGTACTTC